This TCR beta chain was sequenced in a study of CD8+ T cells in alopecia areata. Points from the study as a whole: It was lesional scalp, especially alopecia totalis/universalis, that showed higher clonality than normal scalp. Patients showed less clear TCR sequence sharing than mice, possibly partly because of HLA diversity. Tissue-resident alphabeta T cells belonging to normal skin likewise get sequenced within scalp specimens.

PBMC-derived CD4+ and CD8+ T cells were sorted. The CDR3 is made up of 13 amino acids. V gave up 3 bases and J gave up 7 bases, with 12 bases separating them. Germline V gene data show CDR1 as SQVTM and CDR2 as ANQGSEA. Points on this clone: The target antigen is unknown.

RNA extraction and reverse transcription yielded cDNA as sequencing template. Assay: immunoSEQ multiplex PCR; the TCRdb copy retains only in-frame clones and omits some. The sample yields 90,000 to 150,000 clones, less than 80% seen once. This TCR came from a human donor in good health. J is TRBJ2-2 and V is TRBV29-1, with D perhaps assigned TRBD1 or TRBD2 (5 bases each). The material sequenced was CD4+ T cells sorted from blood. CDR3 in DNA: TGCAGCGTTGACCGGGGACGTAGCGGGGAGCTGTTTTTT. It yields the protein CSVDRGRSGELFF.